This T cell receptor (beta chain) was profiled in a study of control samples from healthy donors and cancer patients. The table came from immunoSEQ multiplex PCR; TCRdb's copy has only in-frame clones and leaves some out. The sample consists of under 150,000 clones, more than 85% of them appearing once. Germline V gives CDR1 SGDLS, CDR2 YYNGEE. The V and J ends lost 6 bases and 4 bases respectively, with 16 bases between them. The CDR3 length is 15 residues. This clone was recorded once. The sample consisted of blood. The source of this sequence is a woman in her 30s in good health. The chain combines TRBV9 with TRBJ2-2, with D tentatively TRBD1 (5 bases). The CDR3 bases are TGTGCCAGCAACCCCACAGGCTCCCCCACCGGGGAGCTGTTTTTT. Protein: CASNPTGSPTGELFF.